This paragraph covers one TCR beta chain sequence. Its antigen is currently unknown. This sample is part of a study of CD8+CD57+ T cells in acquired aplastic anemia. Findings and caveats of the study: The study identified under 30 CD8+ CDR3 sequences shared by patients and controls.

Only patients with CD8+CD57+ cell expansion on flow cytometry were chosen for sequencing. Patient blood was sampled before any therapy had been received. The template for TCR beta VDJ and CDR3 sequence profiling was genomic DNA. One entry per CDR3 protein, called by TCRdb with MiXCR from the reads. The table records 210,000 or so distinct CDR3 sequences, less than 60% of them present only once. Sequenced input: sorted CD4+, CD8+, or CD8+CD57+ T cells (not recorded which) from PBMCs. The origin of this receptor is a human donor with aplastic anemia.

This CDR3 is CASSIMEMNTEAFF. CDR3 DNA: TGTGCCAGCAGTATTATGGAAATGAACACTGAAGCTTTCTTT. The V call is TRBV6-2 or TRBV6-3, the J call TRBJ1-1; D is uncertain. Per the germline V gene, CDR1 is MNHEY and CDR2 is SVGEGT. CDR3 length: 14 residues. V lost 5 bases and J lost 0, with 10 bases in between.